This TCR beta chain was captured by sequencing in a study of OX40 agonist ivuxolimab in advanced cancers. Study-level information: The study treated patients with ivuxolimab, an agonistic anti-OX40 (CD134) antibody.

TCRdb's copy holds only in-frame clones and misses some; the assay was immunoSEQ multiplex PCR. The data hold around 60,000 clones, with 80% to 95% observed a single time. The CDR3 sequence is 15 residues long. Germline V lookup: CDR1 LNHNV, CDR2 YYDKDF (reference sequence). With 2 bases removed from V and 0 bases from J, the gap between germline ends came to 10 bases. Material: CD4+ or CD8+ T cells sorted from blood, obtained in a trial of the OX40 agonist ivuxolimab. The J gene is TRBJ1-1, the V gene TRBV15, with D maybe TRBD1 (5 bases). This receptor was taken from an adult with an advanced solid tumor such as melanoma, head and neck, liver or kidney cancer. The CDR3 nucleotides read TGTGCCACCAGCAGACTCAGGGCCCTGAACACTGAAGCTTTCTTT. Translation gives CATSRLRALNTEAFF.